These 14 T cell receptor beta chains were all obtained from the same sample, sequenced in a study of blood T cell repertoires in COVID-19. TCRdb keeps only in-frame clones here, not all; method: immunoSEQ multiplex PCR. The sample carries about 190,000 clones, 65% to 80% recorded once. The sample comprised peripheral blood. Receptors were obtained from a man in his forties or fifties who had recovered from COVID-19.

The gene calls are TRBV5-4 and TRBJ1-2, with D possibly TRBD1 on 6 matching bases. Germline loops: CDR1 SGHNT, CDR2 YYREEE (reference sequence). The CDR3 is made up of 14 amino acids. Trimming stripped 0 bases from V and 4 bases from J, with 10 bases between. The CDR3 DNA reads as TGTGCCAGCAGCTTGGTTGGGGGCGGCTATGGCTACACCTTC. This sequence encodes CASSLVGGGYGYTF.

The chain joins TRBV24-1 to TRBJ1-5; D is unresolved. The germline gives CDR1 KGHDR, CDR2 SFDVKD. The CDR3 has 16 residues. Trimming removed 9 bases from V and 1 base from J, with 18 bases in between. In nucleotides, the CDR3 is TGTGCCACCGCCCCCCCAAAGAGGAAGAGCAATCAGCCCCAGCATTTT. Translated: CATAPPKRKSNQPQHF.

The chain couples TRBV7-2 to TRBJ2-2; D is unresolved. Germline V CDR1 and CDR2: SGHTA, FQGNSA. The germline V and J ends were trimmed by 0 bases and 8 bases, with 7 bases remaining between them. The CDR3 length is 13 residues. CDR3 loop: CASSLAPVGELFF. DNA of the CDR3: TGTGCCAGCAGCTTAGCGCCAGTGGGGGAGCTGTTTTTT.

This clone was detected once. The CDR3 DNA reads TGTGCCAGTACAGACAGGAGGAACACCGGGGAGCTGTTTTTT. It translates to CASTDRRNTGELFF. The gene calls are TRBV19 and TRBJ2-2; a weak D match, TRBD1 (6 bases). Germline-derived CDR1 and CDR2 are LNHDA and SQIVND (reference sequence). This CDR3 comprises 14 residues. Trimming cost V 7 bases and J 1 base, with 10 bases left between them.

The chain links TRBV9 to TRBJ1-2, with 7 bases fitting TRBD1. This CDR3 contains 15 residues. Germline CDR1 SGDLS, CDR2 YYNGEE. After removal of 2 bases from V and 4 bases from J, the junction contained 8 bases not matched to a gene. DNA of the CDR3: TGTGCCAGCAGCGTCGGCGGAGGGGGCGTCTATGGCTACACCTTC. It yields the protein CASSVGGGGVYGYTF. The full variable domain, rest sourced from reference TRBV9 and TRBJ1-2, is DSGVTQTPKHLITATGQRVTLRCSPRSGDLSVYWYQQSLDQGLQFLIQYYNGEERAKGNILERFSAQQFPDLHSELNLSSLELGDSALYFCASSVGGGGVYGYTFGSGTRLTVV.

This chain connects TRBV6-5 to TRBJ2-1; 11 bases line up with TRBD2. Germline V gene sequence: CDR1 MNHEY, CDR2 SVGAGI. V lost 2 bases to trimming and J lost 7 bases; unmatched junction nucleotides: 4. The CDR3 runs 15 residues. For the CDR3, the DNA is TGTGCCAGCAGTTACGCCCGGACTAGCGGGAATGAGCAGTTCTTC. Translation gives CASSYARTSGNEQFF.

The gene calls are TRBV5-1 and TRBJ2-5; possibly TRBD2 for D (5 bases). Between the trimmed V and J ends, which lost 4 bases and 4 bases, there was a span of 17 bases. The length of the CDR3 is 15 residues. Germline CDR1 is SGHRS and CDR2 is YFSETQ. The chain's CDR3 is CASSPEWAGGETQYF. CDR3 bases: TGCGCCAGCAGCCCTGAGTGGGCCGGAGGAGAGACCCAGTACTTC.

This clone was found a few times. The V gene is TRBV7-9, the J gene TRBJ2-7; D not resolved. CDR1 and CDR2 (germline): SEHNR, FQNEAQ (reference sequence). V was clipped by 2 bases and J by 0 bases, with 8 bases between them. CDR3 length: 14 residues. The CDR3 here is CASSLLGISYEQYF. The CDR3 nucleotides are TGTGCCAGCAGCTTACTCGGTATCTCCTACGAGCAGTACTTC.

V is TRBV20-1 and J is TRBJ2-1, with D perhaps matching TRBD2 (5 bases). V was clipped by 3 bases and J by 9 bases, with 18 bases between them. The CDR3 runs to 14 residues. Germline lookup yields CDR1 DFQATT and CDR2 SNEGSKA (reference sequence). The CDR3 DNA reads TGCAGTGCTAGTTTCCGGACTTCGTACGGTGAGCAGTTCTTC. It specifies CSASFRTSYGEQFF.

This clone was recorded a few times. The CDR3 DNA reads as TGTGCCAGCTCAACTAGCGGGAGTCACGGGGAGCTGTTTTTT. The encoded protein is CASSTSGSHGELFF. The genes are TRBV18 and TRBJ2-2; TRBD2 matches at 11 bases. The CDR3 has 14 amino acids. V trimming: 5 bases; J trimming: 7 bases; junction bases outside the gene matches: 3. Germline CDR1 is KGHSH and CDR2 is LQKENI.

The J gene is TRBJ2-1, the V gene TRBV9; D is possibly TRBD1 (6 bases). The CDR3 is made up of 13 amino acids. V lost 2 bases and J 7 bases, leaving 10 bases between the germline ends. The germline V gene encodes CDR1 SGDLS and CDR2 YYNGEE. Here the CDR3 reads CASSVTGLNEQFF. CDR3 nucleotide sequence: TGTGCCAGCAGCGTCACAGGGTTGAATGAGCAGTTCTTC.

This clone has only a few counts. The J gene is TRBJ2-2, the V gene TRBV7-8; D gene uncertain. CDR1 is SGHVS and CDR2 is FQNEAQ in the germline V gene. The germline V and J ends were trimmed by 1 base and 0 bases, with 6 bases remaining between them. The CDR3 loop spans 15 amino acids. Here the CDR3 reads CASSLVSTNTGELFF. The CDR3 DNA is TGTGCCAGCAGCTTAGTGTCCACGAACACCGGGGAGCTGTTTTTT.

The rearrangement uses TRBV29-1 and TRBJ2-3, with 8 bases fitting TRBD1. V was clipped by 6 bases and J by 2 bases; unmatched bases: 4. This CDR3 comprises 13 residues. Germline CDR1 reads SQVTM; CDR2 reads ANQGSEA. In nucleotides, the CDR3 is TGCAGCGTCCGACAGGGGTACACAGATACGCAGTATTTT. Translating it yields CSVRQGYTDTQYF.

This chain links TRBV19 with TRBJ2-5, with D unclear. This CDR3 comprises 12 residues. CDR1 and CDR2 from the germline V gene are LNHDA and SQIVND (reference sequence). The V gene lost 6 bases and the J gene lost 5 bases, with 10 bases spanning the gap. The CDR3 DNA reads as TGTGCCAGTAGCCGGAGCCGGGAGACCCAGTACTTC. Translated: CASSRSRETQYF.